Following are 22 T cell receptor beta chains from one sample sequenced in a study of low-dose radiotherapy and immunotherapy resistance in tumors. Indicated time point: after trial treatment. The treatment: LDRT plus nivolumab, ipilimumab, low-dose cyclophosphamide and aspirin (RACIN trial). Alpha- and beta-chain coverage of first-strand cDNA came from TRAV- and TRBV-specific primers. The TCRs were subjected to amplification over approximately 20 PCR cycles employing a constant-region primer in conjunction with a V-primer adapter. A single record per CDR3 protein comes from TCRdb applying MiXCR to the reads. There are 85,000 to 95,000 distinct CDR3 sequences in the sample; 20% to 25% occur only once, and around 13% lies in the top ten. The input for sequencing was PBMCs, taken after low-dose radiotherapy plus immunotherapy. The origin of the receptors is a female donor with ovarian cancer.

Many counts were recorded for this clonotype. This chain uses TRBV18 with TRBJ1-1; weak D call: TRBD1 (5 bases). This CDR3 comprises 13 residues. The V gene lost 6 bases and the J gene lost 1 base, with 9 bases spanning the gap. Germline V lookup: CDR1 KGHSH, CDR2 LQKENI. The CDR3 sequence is CASSLTENTEAFF. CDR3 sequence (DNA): TGTGCCAGCTCGCTGACAGAGAACACTGAAGCTTTCTTT.

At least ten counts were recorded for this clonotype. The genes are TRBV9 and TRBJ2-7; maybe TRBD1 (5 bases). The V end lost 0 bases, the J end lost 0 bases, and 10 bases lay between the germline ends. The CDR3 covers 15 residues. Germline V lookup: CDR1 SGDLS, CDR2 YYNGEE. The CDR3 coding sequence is TGTGCCAGCAGCGTAGGGTCTGGGGCCTCCTACGAGCAGTACTTC. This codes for CASSVGSGASYEQYF.

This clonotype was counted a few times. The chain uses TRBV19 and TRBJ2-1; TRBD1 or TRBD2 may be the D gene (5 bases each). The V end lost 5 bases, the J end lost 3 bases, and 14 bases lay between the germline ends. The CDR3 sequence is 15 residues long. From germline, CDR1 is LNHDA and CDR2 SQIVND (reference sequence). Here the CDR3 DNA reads TGTGCCAGTAGTTCCCGGGGCCGAAACTACAATGAGCAGTTCTTC. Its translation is CASSSRGRNYNEQFF.

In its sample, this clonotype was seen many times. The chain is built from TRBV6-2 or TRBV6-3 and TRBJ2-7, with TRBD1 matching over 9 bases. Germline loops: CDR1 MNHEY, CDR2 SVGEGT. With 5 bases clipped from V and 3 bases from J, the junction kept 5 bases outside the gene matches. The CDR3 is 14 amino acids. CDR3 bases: TGTGCCAGCAGTGTGGGACAGGGAGACTACGAGCAGTACTTC. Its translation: CASSVGQGDYEQYF.

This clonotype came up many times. The CDR3 bases are TGCAGTGCATCTCACCTGACTAGCGCGTCCTACAATGAGCAGTTCTTC. It is translated as CSASHLTSASYNEQFF. This chain connects TRBV20-1 to TRBJ2-1; 8 bases are shared with TRBD2. Germline-derived CDR1 and CDR2 are DFQATT and SNEGSKA (reference sequence). With 6 bases clipped from V and 1 base from J, the junction kept 11 bases outside the gene matches. The CDR3 covers 16 residues.

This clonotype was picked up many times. CDR3 sequence: CASSRTGTGRTEAFF. The CDR3 region has the DNA TGTGCCAGCAGCCGAACCGGGACAGGGAGGACTGAAGCTTTCTTT. The chain employs TRBV28 and TRBJ1-1; TRBD1 agrees at 9 bases. Germline CDR1 MDHEN, CDR2 SYDVKM. The CDR3 length is 15 residues. J was trimmed by 5 bases and V by 6 bases; bases with no gene match: 10.

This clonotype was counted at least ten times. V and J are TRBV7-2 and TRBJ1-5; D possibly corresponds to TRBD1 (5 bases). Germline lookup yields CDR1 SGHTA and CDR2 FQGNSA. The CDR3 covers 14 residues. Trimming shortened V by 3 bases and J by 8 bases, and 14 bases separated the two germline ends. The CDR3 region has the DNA TGTGCCAGCAGCTTCGGGGTAGGGGACGAGCCCCAGCATTTT. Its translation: CASSFGVGDEPQHF.

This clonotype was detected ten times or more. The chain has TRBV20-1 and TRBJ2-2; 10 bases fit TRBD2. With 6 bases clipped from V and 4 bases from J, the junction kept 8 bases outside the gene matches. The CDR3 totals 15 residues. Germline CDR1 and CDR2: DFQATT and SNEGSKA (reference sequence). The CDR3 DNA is TGCAGTGCCCTCCGAGTAGCGGGAGGCACCGGGGAGCTGTTTTTT. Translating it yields CSALRVAGGTGELFF.

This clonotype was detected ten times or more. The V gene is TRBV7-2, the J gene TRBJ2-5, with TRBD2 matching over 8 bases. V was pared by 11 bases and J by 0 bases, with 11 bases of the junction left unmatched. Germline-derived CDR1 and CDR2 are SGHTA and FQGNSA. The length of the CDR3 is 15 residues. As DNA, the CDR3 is TGTGCCTCAAAGCGTAGCGGGGCGTACCAAGAGACCCAGTACTTC. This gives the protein CASKRSGAYQETQYF.

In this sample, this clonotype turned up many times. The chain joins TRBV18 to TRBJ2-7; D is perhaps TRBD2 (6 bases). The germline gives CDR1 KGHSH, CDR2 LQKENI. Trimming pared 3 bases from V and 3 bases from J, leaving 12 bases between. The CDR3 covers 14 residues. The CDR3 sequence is CASSPETGGYEQYF. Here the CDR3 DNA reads TGTGCCAGCTCACCGGAAACCGGGGGCTACGAGCAGTACTTC.

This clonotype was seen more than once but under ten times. The CDR3 region has the DNA TGTGCCAGCAGTGAGCGACGGGGCGGGACCGCTGACGAGCAGTACTTC. Translating gives CASSERRGGTADEQYF. The chain uses TRBV25-1 and TRBJ2-7, with D possibly TRBD2 on 6 matching bases. Germline V gene sequence: CDR1 MGHDK, CDR2 SYGVNS. V was pared by 3 bases and J by 5 bases, with 20 bases between. This CDR3 comprises 16 residues.

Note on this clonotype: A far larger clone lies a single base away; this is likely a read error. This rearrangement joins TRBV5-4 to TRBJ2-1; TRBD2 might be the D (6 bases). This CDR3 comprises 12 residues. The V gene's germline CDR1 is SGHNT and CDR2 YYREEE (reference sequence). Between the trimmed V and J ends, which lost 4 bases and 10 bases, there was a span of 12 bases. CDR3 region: CASSTPSDEQFF. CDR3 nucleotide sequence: TGTGCCAGCAGCACCCCTAGCGACGAGCAGTTCTTC.

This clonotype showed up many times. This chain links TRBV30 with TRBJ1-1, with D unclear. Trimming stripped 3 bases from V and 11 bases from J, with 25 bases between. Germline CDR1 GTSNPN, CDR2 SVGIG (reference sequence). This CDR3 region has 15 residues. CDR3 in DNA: TGTGCCTGGAGACCAGGTCCCGGCAGATCACTTGAGGCTTTCTTT. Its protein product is CAWRPGPGRSLEAFF.

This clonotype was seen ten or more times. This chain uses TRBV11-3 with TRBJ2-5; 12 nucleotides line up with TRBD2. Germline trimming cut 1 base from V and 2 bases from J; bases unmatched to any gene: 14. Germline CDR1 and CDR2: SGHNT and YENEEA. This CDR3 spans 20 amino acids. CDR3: CASSLAFNLAGGPVQETQYF. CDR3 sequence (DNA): TGTGCCAGCAGCTTAGCATTTAACCTAGCGGGAGGGCCGGTTCAAGAGACCCAGTACTTC.

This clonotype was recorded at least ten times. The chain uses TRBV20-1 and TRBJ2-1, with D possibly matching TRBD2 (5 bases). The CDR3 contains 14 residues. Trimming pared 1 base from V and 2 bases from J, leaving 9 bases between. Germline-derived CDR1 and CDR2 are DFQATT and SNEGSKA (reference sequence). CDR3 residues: CSARGTLTYNEQFF. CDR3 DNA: TGCAGTGCTAGAGGGACTCTCACCTACAATGAGCAGTTCTTC.

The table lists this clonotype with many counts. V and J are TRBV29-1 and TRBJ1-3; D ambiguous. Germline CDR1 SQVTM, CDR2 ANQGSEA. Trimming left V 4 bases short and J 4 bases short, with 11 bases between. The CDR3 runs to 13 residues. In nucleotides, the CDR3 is TGCAGCGTTGTAGCGACGGGGGGAAACACCATATATTTT. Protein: CSVVATGGNTIYF.

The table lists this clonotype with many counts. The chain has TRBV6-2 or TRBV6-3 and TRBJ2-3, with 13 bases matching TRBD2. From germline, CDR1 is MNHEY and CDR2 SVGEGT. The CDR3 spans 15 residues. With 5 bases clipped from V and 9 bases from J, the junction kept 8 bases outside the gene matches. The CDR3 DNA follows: TGTGCCAGCAGTGCCACTAGCGGGGGGGCAGTAACGCAGTATTTT. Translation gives CASSATSGGAVTQYF.

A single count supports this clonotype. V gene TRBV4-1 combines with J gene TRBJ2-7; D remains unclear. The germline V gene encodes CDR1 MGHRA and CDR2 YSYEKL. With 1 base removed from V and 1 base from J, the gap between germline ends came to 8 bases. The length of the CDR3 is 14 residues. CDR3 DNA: TGCGCCAGCAGCCAAGTGATCCGGTCCTACGAGCAGTACTTC. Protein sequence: CASSQVIRSYEQYF.

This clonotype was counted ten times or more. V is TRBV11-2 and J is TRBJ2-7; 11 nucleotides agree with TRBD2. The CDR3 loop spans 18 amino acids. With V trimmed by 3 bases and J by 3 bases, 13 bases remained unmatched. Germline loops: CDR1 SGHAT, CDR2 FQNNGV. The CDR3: CASSFLGTSGVTSYEQYF. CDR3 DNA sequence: TGTGCCAGCAGCTTCCTCGGGACTAGCGGCGTGACTAGCTACGAGCAGTACTTC.

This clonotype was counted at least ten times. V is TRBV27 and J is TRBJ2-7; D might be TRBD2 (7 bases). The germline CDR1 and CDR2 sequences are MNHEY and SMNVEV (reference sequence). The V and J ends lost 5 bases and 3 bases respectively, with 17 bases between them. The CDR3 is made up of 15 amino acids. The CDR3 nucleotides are TGTGCCAGCAGTCTTCGGGGGGCCCCTGTCTACGAGCAGTACTTC. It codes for CASSLRGAPVYEQYF.

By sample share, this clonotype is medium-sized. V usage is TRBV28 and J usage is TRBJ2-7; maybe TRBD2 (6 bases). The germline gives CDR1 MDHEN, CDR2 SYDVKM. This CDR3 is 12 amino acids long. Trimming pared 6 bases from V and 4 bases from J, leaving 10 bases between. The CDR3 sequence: CASRGDWYEQYF. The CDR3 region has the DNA TGTGCCAGCAGGGGGGACTGGTACGAGCAGTACTTC.

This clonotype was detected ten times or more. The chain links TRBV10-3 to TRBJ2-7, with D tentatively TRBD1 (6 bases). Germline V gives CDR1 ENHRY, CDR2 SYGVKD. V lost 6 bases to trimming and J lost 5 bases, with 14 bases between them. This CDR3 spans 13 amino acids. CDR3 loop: CAIRPGTPHEQYF. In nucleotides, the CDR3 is TGTGCCATCAGACCCGGGACACCTCACGAGCAGTACTTC.